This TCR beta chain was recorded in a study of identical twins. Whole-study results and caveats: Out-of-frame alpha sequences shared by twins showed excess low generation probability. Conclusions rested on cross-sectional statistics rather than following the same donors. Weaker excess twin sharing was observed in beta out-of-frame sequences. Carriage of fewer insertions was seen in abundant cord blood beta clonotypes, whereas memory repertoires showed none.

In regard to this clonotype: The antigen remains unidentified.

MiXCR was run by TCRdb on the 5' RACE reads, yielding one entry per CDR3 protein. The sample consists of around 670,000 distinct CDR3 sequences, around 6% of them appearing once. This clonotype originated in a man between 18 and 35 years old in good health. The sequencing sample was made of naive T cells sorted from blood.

CDR3 sequence (DNA): TGTGCCAGCTCACCCCGACAGGGAGACACTGAAGCTTTCTTT. This sequence encodes CASSPRQGDTEAFF. The rearrangement links TRBV18 to TRBJ1-1; 7 nucleotides line up with TRBD1. This CDR3 has 14 amino acids. The ends lost 3 bases at V and 3 bases at J; junction bases unmatched: 4. The germline V gene has CDR1 KGHSH and CDR2 LQKENI.